This is a list of T cell receptor beta chains from one sample in a study of T cells after somatic rescue of genetic block. Libraries were prepared by immunoSEQ multiplex PCR; TCRdb keeps only in-frame clonotypes and omits some of them. The repertoire holds around 50,000 clones, with 96% as singletons. Sequences were obtained from peripheral blood mononuclear cells (PBMCs). Source of these receptors: a child under two years old. CDR3s include the opening cysteine and the closing phenylalanine or tryptophan. A D gene is named only where the DNA matches it firmly. Only some rows state a clone size, as once, few, many or a class for expanded clones.

.,TRBD1,TRBJ1-2,TRBV7-9,TGTGCCAGCAGCTCGACAGGGGGCCTAGCTAACTATGGCTACACCTTC,CASSSTGGLANYGYTF
.,TRBD2,TRBJ2-2,TRBV5-1,TGCGCCAGCAGCCCCGCATTTAGCGGGACCGGGGAGCTGTTTTTT,CASSPAFSGTGELFF
once,.,TRBJ1-1,TRBV10-1,TGCGCCAGCAGTGAGGAGGTCGCGGTGTGCACTGAAGCTTTCTTT,CASSEEVAVCTEAFF
once,TRBD1,TRBJ1-5,TRBV10-3,TGTGCCATCAGATCAGACAGGGGAAGCAATCAGCCCCAGCATTTT,CAIRSDRGSNQPQHF
.,.,TRBJ2-1,TRBV7-3,TGTGCCAGCAGCTTAACGTTGCGGGATGAGCAGTTCTTC,CASSLTLRDEQFF
.,TRBD2,TRBJ2-7,TRBV18,TGTGCCAGCTCACGGACTAGCGGGAGCGAGCAGTACTTC,CASSRTSGSEQYF
.,TRBD1,TRBJ2-5,TRBV10-2,TGCGCCAGCAGAATTCACAGGGGTCAAGAGACCCAGTACTTC,CASRIHRGQETQYF
.,.,TRBJ2-5,TRBV19,TGTGCCAGTAGTATTGACTCAGAAGAGACCCAGTACTTC,CASSIDSEETQYF
.,.,TRBJ2-1,TRBV7-3,TGTGCCAGCAGCTTAGGGAGCTCCTACAATGAGCAGTTCTTC,CASSLGSSYNEQFF
.,.,TRBJ1-5,TRBV28,TGTGCCAGCAGTTTGGGACCCTCTTATCAGCCCCAGCATTTT,CASSLGPSYQPQHF
.,TRBD1,TRBJ1-1,TRBV14,TGTGCCAGCAGCCTCAGACAGGGGAACACTGAAGCTTTCTTT,CASSLRQGNTEAFF
.,.,TRBJ1-3,TRBV12-5,TGTGCTAGTGGTTTGGTACGAGGAGACACCATATATTTT,CASGLVRGDTIYF
.,.,TRBJ1-1,TRBV2,TGTGCCAGCAGTGAAGTACCAGGTGAAGCTTTCTTT,CASSEVPGEAFF
.,TRBD1,TRBJ1-4,TRBV27,TGTGCCAGCAGTCCCAGACAGGGGCGTGCAACTAATGAAAAACTGTTTTTT,CASSPRQGRATNEKLFF